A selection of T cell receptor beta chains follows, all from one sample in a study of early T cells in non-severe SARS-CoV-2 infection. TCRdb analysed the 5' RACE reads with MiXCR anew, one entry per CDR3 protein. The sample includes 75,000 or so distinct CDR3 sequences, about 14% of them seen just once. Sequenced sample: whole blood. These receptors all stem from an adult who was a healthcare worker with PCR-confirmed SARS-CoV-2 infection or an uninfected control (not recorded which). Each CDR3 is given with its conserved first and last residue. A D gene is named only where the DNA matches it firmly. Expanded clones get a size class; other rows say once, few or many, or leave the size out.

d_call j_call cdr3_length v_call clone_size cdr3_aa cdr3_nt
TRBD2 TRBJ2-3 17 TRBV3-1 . CASSQFISGGPLGTQYF TGTGCCAGCAGCCAATTTATTAGCGGGGGTCCGTTGGGTACGCAGTATTTT
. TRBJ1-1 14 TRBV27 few CASSYRQRNTEAFF TGTGCCAGCAGTTACAGACAGAGAAACACTGAAGCTTTCTTT
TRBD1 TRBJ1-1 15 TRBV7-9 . CASSFRQGVLTEAFF TGTGCCAGCAGCTTCCGACAGGGAGTGTTGACTGAAGCTTTCTTT
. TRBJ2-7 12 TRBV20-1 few CSARANRPWEYF TGCAGTGCTAGAGCTAACCGTCCTTGGGAGTACTTC
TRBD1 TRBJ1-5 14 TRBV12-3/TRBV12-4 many CASSGTGGSQPQHF TGTGCCAGCAGTGGGACAGGGGGCAGTCAGCCCCAGCATTTT
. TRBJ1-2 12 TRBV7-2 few CASSITANGYTF TGTGCCAGCAGCATCACTGCGAATGGCTACACCTTC
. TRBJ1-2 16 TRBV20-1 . CSAMEPGRTTNYGYTF TGCAGTGCTATGGAACCGGGACGTACAACTAACTATGGCTACACCTTC
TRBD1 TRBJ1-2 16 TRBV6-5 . CASSYSRGTGNYGYTF TGTGCCAGCAGTTACTCGAGGGGGACAGGCAACTATGGCTACACCTTC
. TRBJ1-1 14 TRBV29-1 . CSVEDRAENTEAFF TGCAGCGTTGAAGATCGGGCAGAGAACACTGAAGCTTTCTTT
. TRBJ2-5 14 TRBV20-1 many CSARRGSVQETQYF TGCAGTGCTAGAAGGGGGTCAGTTCAAGAGACCCAGTACTTC
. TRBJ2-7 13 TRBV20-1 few CSAERTRSYEQYF TGCAGCGCCGAACGGACACGTTCCTACGAGCAGTACTTC
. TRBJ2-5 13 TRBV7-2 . CASSLDRVETQYF TGTGCCAGCAGCCTCGATCGAGTAGAGACCCAGTACTTC
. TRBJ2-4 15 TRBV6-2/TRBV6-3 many CASSWGGADKNIQYF TGTGCCAGCAGTTGGGGGGGGGCTGACAAAAACATTCAGTACTTC
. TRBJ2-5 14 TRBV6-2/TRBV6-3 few CASSYGRYQETQYF TGTGCCAGCAGTTACGGTCGGTATCAAGAGACCCAGTACTTC
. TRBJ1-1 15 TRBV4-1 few CASSQPQGSHAEAFF TGCGCCAGCAGCCAGCCTCAGGGAAGTCATGCTGAAGCTTTCTTT
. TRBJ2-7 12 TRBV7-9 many CASGDGSYEQYF TGTGCCAGCGGGGACGGCTCCTACGAGCAGTACTTC